The TCR beta chain described here comes from a study of shared clonotypes between healthy human individuals. The repertoire was sequenced with immunoSEQ multiplex PCR; TCRdb's copy has only in-frame clones and lacks some. The table lists about 2.3 million clones, roughly 90% of them singletons. Recent acute infections and vaccinations were absent in the healthy HIV-negative adult donors. For this clone: The antigen remains undetermined.

The CDR3 is made up of 14 amino acids. The ends were cut back, 0 bases at V and 6 bases at J, with 9 bases in the middle. Per germline, CDR1 SGHRS and CDR2 YFSETQ. General study results and limits: Clonotypes which were not shared had lower generation probabilities than clonotypes that all four donors shared.

The sequencing sample was made of naive CD4+ T cells from PBMCs. The subset: CD45RA+ positively selected. The sequence was obtained from a man aged 18 to 29 in good health. Some clones in this sample may be carry-over from other donors' samples. The gene calls are TRBV5-1 and TRBJ2-2; D call uncertain. The CDR3 coding sequence is TGCGCCAGCAGCTTGGGACAAAGTCCCGGGGAGCTGTTTTTT. Translated, it gives CASSLGQSPGELFF. The full variable domain, with the rest looked up from reference TRBV5-1 and TRBJ2-2, is KAGVTQTPRYLIKTRGQQVTLSCSPISGHRSVSWYQQTPGQGLQFLFEYFSETQRNKGNFPGRFSGRQFSNSRSEMNVSTLELGDSALYLCASSLGQSPGELFFGEGSRLTVL.